This T cell receptor (beta chain) was documented in a study of molecular identifiers for immune sequencing clone quantification. This CDR3 spans 13 amino acids. Germline-derived CDR1 and CDR2 are SQVTM and ANQGSEA. The ends were cut back, 2 bases at V and 1 base at J, with 9 bases in the middle. A CD8+CD4-CCR7+CD45RA+ gate was used to sort naive CD8 T cells. TCRdb reanalysed the PCR reads using MiXCR and keeps one entry per CDR3 protein. Of approximately 630,000 distinct CDR3 sequences listed, 25% are singletons. This clonotype was seen ten or more times. V is TRBV29-1 and J is TRBJ2-7; a weak D match, TRBD2 (6 bases). The clonotype comes from a human donor in good health. Some libraries in this study had Jurkat cell RNA spiked in. Material: naive CD8+ T cells from blood, with Jurkat cell RNA spiked in. Subset in this sample: FACS-sorted CD8+CD4-CCR7+CD45RA+ naive T cells. Here the CDR3 DNA reads TGCAGCGTTGAATGGGGAGGTTCCTACGAGCAGTACTTC. The encoded protein is CSVEWGGSYEQYF.